The 27 T cell receptor beta chains in this list originate from one sample, sequenced in a study of blood T cell repertoires in COVID-19. Generated by immunoSEQ multiplex PCR, the TCRdb table keeps only in-frame clones and is missing some. Among about 170,000 clones listed, approximately 79% were seen once. The sequenced material came from PBMCs or T cells enriched from blood (not recorded which). The receptors were sampled from a woman aged 70-85 years in a cohort exposed to, infected with or recovered from COVID-19 (not recorded which).

This clone was seen a single time. The same CDR3 can be traced to other DNA sequences in this sample. CDR3 region: CASSISAGGYNEQFF. DNA for the CDR3: TGTGCCAGTAGTATATCCGCGGGAGGGTACAATGAGCAGTTCTTC. The V gene is TRBV19, the J gene TRBJ2-1; 9 positions agree with TRBD2. With V trimmed by 2 bases and J by 4 bases, 3 bases remained unmatched. Germline assignment: CDR1 LNHDA and CDR2 SQIVND (reference sequence). This CDR3 region has 15 residues.

This clone was picked up one time. The gene calls are TRBV21-1 and TRBJ1-1; the D segment call TRBD1 is taken from the table without a DNA check. TRBV21-1 is assigned pseudogene status. CDR3 length: 16 amino acids. CDR3 protein: CASSKARDRVNTEAFF. CDR3 in DNA: TGTGCCAGCAGCAAAGCTAGGGACAGGGTGAACACTGAAGCTTTCTTT.

This clone was picked up a small number of times. This sequence joins TRBV9 and TRBJ1-6, with D maybe TRBD1 (6 bases). CDR3 size: 14 residues. V lost 6 bases to trimming and J lost 15 bases, with 22 bases between them. Germline lookup yields CDR1 SGDLS and CDR2 YYNGEE. CDR3 amino acids: CASNRGALRESLHF. CDR3 DNA: TGTGCCAGCAATCGGGGGGCCCTGAGGGAAAGCCTCCACTTT. Supplemented by reference TRBV9 and TRBJ1-6, the full variable domain reads DSGVTQTPKHLITATGQRVTLRCSPRSGDLSVYWYQQSLDQGLQFLIQYYNGEERAKGNILERFSAQQFPDLHSELNLSSLELGDSALYFCASNRGALRESLHFGNGTRLTVT.

This chain joins TRBV28 and TRBJ2-2; TRBD2 matches 13 bases. V shed 6 bases and J 5 bases; nucleotides not matched to a gene: 9. Germline CDR1 and CDR2: MDHEN and SYDVKM. CDR3 size: 17 residues. The CDR3 protein is CASRLGLAGAGTGELFF. CDR3 DNA sequence: TGTGCCAGCAGACTCGGACTAGCGGGAGCAGGAACCGGGGAGCTGTTTTTT. The full variable domain, completed using reference TRBV28 and TRBJ2-2, is DVKVTQSSRYLVKRTGEKVFLECVQDMDHENMFWYRQDPGLGLRLIYFSYDVKMKEKGDIPEGYSVSREKKERFSLILESASTNQTSMYLCASRLGLAGAGTGELFFGEGSRLTVL.

The sample holds a few counts of this clone. V is TRBV2 and J is TRBJ1-5; the D gene is possibly TRBD1 (6 bases). The V gene's germline CDR1 is SNHLY and CDR2 FYNNEI. This CDR3 has 14 amino acids. Deletions cut 6 bases from V and 5 bases from J, with 14 bases between. CDR3 DNA: TGTGCCAGCAGCTGGGTAGGGGGAGATCAGCCCCAGCATTTT. Amino acids: CASSWVGGDQPQHF.

The J gene is TRBJ2-1, the V gene TRBV6-5, with D possibly matching TRBD2 (5 bases). The ends were cut back, 4 bases at V and 3 bases at J, with 16 bases in the middle. Germline V CDR1 and CDR2: MNHEY, SVGAGI. The CDR3 extends over 16 amino acids. Written as DNA, the CDR3 is TGTGCCAGCAGTTCCACACAAGGCGGGTTCTACAATGAGCAGTTCTTC. Translating it yields CASSSTQGGFYNEQFF.

V gene TRBV15 combines with J gene TRBJ1-4, with TRBD1 matching 11 bases. The junction had 6 bases not matched to a gene; V was cut back by 2 bases and J by 7 bases. In germline, CDR1 is LNHNV, CDR2 YYDKDF (reference sequence). The CDR3 loop spans 16 amino acids. DNA for the CDR3: TGTGCCACCAGCAGATTTTGGGACAGGGGGATTGAAAAACTGTTTTTT. It codes for CATSRFWDRGIEKLFF.

The J gene is TRBJ2-5, the V gene TRBV12-3 or TRBV12-4; weak D call: TRBD2 (5 bases). The CDR3 loop spans 13 amino acids. V was shortened by 5 bases and J by 4 bases, with 11 bases between the two germline ends. In DNA, the CDR3 is TGTGCCAGCAGTGACCGGGGAGTAGAGACCCAGTACTTC. It codes for CASSDRGVETQYF.

V and J are TRBV30 and TRBJ2-1; 9 bases are a match to TRBD1. CDR1 is GTSNPN, CDR2 SVGIG, per germline (reference sequence). The CDR3 is 10 residues long. Trimming removed 5 bases from V and 13 bases from J; junction bases left unmatched: 3. CDR3 region: CAWGTGRQFF. The CDR3 DNA reads as TGTGCCTGGGGGACAGGGCGACAGTTCTTC.

V is TRBV5-5 and J is TRBJ2-7; 8 bases are a match to TRBD1. Trimming at V came to 3 bases and at J to 6 bases, leaving 5 bases not matched to a gene. The CDR3 sequence is 13 residues long. Germline values: CDR1 SGHKS, CDR2 YYEKEE (reference sequence). CDR3 loop: CASSWTGYGEQYF. The CDR3 DNA reads TGTGCCAGCAGCTGGACAGGGTACGGCGAGCAGTACTTC.

The chain recombines TRBV7-9 with TRBJ2-1, with TRBD2 matching 12 bases. With V trimmed by 4 bases and J by 0 bases, 4 bases remained unmatched. The CDR3 covers 17 residues. CDR1 is SEHNR, CDR2 FQNEAQ, per germline (reference sequence). This CDR3 reads CASSSGTSGFSYNEQFF. The CDR3, as DNA: TGTGCCAGCAGCTCCGGGACTAGCGGGTTCTCCTACAATGAGCAGTTCTTC.

The gene calls are TRBV29-1 and TRBJ1-1; 8 nucleotides match TRBD1. J lost 7 bases, V lost 4 bases, and 5 bases had no gene match. Germline V CDR1 and CDR2: SQVTM, ANQGSEA. This CDR3 is built from 12 residues. The CDR3 protein is CSVVVTGVEAFF. The DNA of the CDR3 is TGCAGCGTTGTGGTGACAGGGGTTGAAGCTTTCTTT. The full variable domain, in which reference TRBV29-1 and TRBJ1-1 provide the parts outside the CDR3, is SAVISQKPSRDICQRGTSLTIQCQVDSQVTMMFWYRQQPGQSLTLIATANQGSEATYESGFVIDKFPISRPNLTFSTLTVSNMSPEDSSIYLCSVVVTGVEAFFGQGTRLTVV.

The rearrangement joins TRBV11-2 to TRBJ1-1; no clear D gene. Trimming took 2 bases from V and 9 from J, leaving 16 bases between them. This CDR3 contains 14 residues. CDR1 is SGHAT, CDR2 FQNNGV, per germline. The CDR3 protein is CASSLNPTNGKAFF. The CDR3 region has the DNA TGTGCCAGCAGCTTAAACCCGACTAATGGGAAAGCTTTCTTT.

The gene calls are TRBV19 and TRBJ1-1; the D is unclear. V was shortened by 8 bases and J by 0 bases, with 19 bases between the two germline ends. The V gene's germline CDR1 is LNHDA and CDR2 SQIVND (reference sequence). CDR3 length equals 16 residues. The CDR3 DNA reads TGTGCCAGTGATTTCTCGGCAGGACTAATGAACACTGAAGCTTTCTTT. Translated: CASDFSAGLMNTEAFF.

V is TRBV7-8 and J is TRBJ1-5; the D is unclear. Trimming left V 5 bases short and J 5 bases short, with 13 bases between. The CDR3 runs to 14 residues. CDR1 is SGHVS, CDR2 FQNEAQ, per germline. The CDR3 loop is CASSLYGVDQPQHF. The CDR3 DNA sequence: TGTGCCAGCAGCCTCTATGGAGTTGATCAGCCCCAGCATTTT.

V is TRBV24-1 and J is TRBJ2-1; TRBD2 matches at 9 bases. The V segment lost 9 bases and the J segment 6 bases; nucleotides outside the gene matches: 8. Germline CDR1 and CDR2: KGHDR and SFDVKD. The CDR3 sequence is 14 residues long. CDR3 sequence: CATEGTSRSNEQFF. The CDR3 region has the DNA TGTGCCACCGAAGGGACTAGCCGGAGCAATGAGCAGTTCTTC.

The chain has TRBV7-2 and TRBJ2-1, with D possibly TRBD2 on 6 matching bases. The V end was cut by 3 bases, the J end by 6 bases, with 18 bases between. Germline V CDR1 and CDR2: SGHTA, FQGNSA. There are 16 residues in the CDR3. The CDR3 sequence: CASSLAPGGMGNEQFF. Written as DNA, the CDR3 is TGTGCCAGCAGCTTGGCACCTGGCGGGATGGGCAATGAGCAGTTCTTC.

This clone was recorded many times. This chain connects TRBV9 to TRBJ2-4; 7 nucleotides agree with TRBD1. With V trimmed by 0 bases and J by 9 bases, 6 bases remained unmatched. Per germline, CDR1 SGDLS and CDR2 YYNGEE. The CDR3 spans 14 residues. The CDR3 loop is CASSVDVAGGIQYF. The CDR3 DNA sequence: TGTGCCAGCAGCGTAGACGTGGCAGGGGGCATTCAGTACTTC.

The chain uses TRBV6-5 and TRBJ2-1; 14 nucleotides agree with TRBD2. Losses at the gene ends were 6 bases for V and 8 bases for J; bases not matched to a gene: 6. CDR1 is MNHEY and CDR2 is SVGAGI in the germline V gene. CDR3 length: 15 residues. As DNA, the CDR3 is TGTGCCAGCAGCCCGGGACTAGCGGGAGCGGATGAGCAGTTCTTC. This encodes CASSPGLAGADEQFF.

The chain couples TRBV4-1 to TRBJ1-1, with D possibly TRBD1 on 5 matching bases. Germline CDR1 is MGHRA and CDR2 is YSYEKL. Trimming shortened V by 6 bases and J by 4 bases, and 15 bases separated the two germline ends. This CDR3 region has 14 residues. This CDR3 reads CASSQAGTGTEAFF. The CDR3, as DNA: TGCGCCAGCAGTCAGGCAGGGACTGGCACTGAAGCTTTCTTT.

V is TRBV3-1 (or the pseudogene TRBV3-2) and J is TRBJ1-4, with 8 bases matching TRBD1. The CDR3 spans 16 residues. From germline, CDR1 is LGHDT and CDR2 YNNKEL (reference sequence). V dropped 4 bases and J dropped 0; count of bases not matched to a gene: 4. CDR3 sequence (DNA): TGTGCCAGCAGCCGGACAGGGAGCGCAACTAATGAAAAACTGTTTTTT. It specifies CASSRTGSATNEKLFF.

The chain links TRBV28 to TRBJ2-7, with a weak D call TRBD1 (5 bases). CDR3 length: 13 amino acids. CDR1 is MDHEN and CDR2 is SYDVKM in the germline V gene. V gave up 0 bases and J gave up 4 bases, with 7 bases separating them. In DNA, the CDR3 is TGTGCCAGCAGTTTATGGCAGGGTTACGAGCAGTACTTC. Its protein product is CASSLWQGYEQYF.

Only a few counts were recorded for this clone. The chain employs TRBV21-1 and TRBJ2-7; the table's D gene call, TRBD1, was not cross checked with the DNA. TRBV21-1 is a recognized pseudogene. This CDR3 region has 15 residues. CDR3 sequence: CARPPQNPANVEQYF. CDR3 DNA: TGTGCCAGGCCGCCACAGAATCCTGCTAATGTCGAGCAGTACTTC.

The rearrangement uses TRBV5-4 and TRBJ1-1, with no clear D. V was pared by 0 bases and J by 0 bases, with 9 bases between. The CDR3 contains 15 residues. Germline CDR1 SGHNT, CDR2 YYREEE (reference sequence). The CDR3 sequence: CASSLAGLMNTEAFF. The CDR3 DNA is TGTGCCAGCAGCTTGGCCGGACTGATGAACACTGAAGCTTTCTTT.

This chain joins TRBV28 and TRBJ2-7; a weak D match, TRBD2 (7 bases). The CDR3 length is 12 residues. With 11 bases removed from V and 2 bases from J, the gap between germline ends came to 13 bases. Germline lookup yields CDR1 MDHEN and CDR2 SYDVKM. Here the CDR3 reads CAWGGQAYEQYF. CDR3 in DNA: TGTGCCTGGGGGGGGCAGGCCTACGAGCAGTACTTC.

The V and J genes are TRBV27 and TRBJ2-2; 7 bases fit TRBD1. The CDR3 consists of 15 residues. Germline assignment: CDR1 MNHEY and CDR2 SMNVEV (reference sequence). The V gene end was trimmed by 6 bases and the J gene end by 1 base; junction bases not matched to a gene: 5. The CDR3 DNA sequence: TGTGCCAGCAGAAAACAGGGGCGGAACACCGGGGAGCTGTTTTTT. Its translation: CASRKQGRNTGELFF.

V usage is TRBV7-9 and J usage is TRBJ1-2; 7 bases align to TRBD1. CDR1 SEHNR and CDR2 FQNEAQ come from the germline V gene (reference sequence). The CDR3 runs 14 residues. With V trimmed by 1 base and J by 2 bases, 1 base remained unmatched. The CDR3 here is CASSLGRGNYGYTF. CDR3 in DNA: TGTGCCAGCAGCTTAGGCAGGGGGAACTATGGCTACACCTTC.